This T cell receptor (beta chain) emerged from a study of neurological immune-mediated disorders. This clonotype was counted ten times or more. Its antigen is undetermined. Findings and caveats of the study: A possible signature was seen in one related-CDR3 cluster, into which phylogenetic grouping placed the repertoires of 18 of 34 multiple sclerosis patients.

Synthesis of cDNA was performed by 5'RACE using 10-nucleotide random UMIs. TCRdb reprocessed the 5' RACE reads with MiXCR, giving one entry per CDR3 protein. The table lists more than 50,000 distinct CDR3 sequences, around 4.2% of them singletons, with 1.3% in the top ten. The unsorted libraries were generated from a total of 2 million PBMCs, which had been stored in RNAlater at -80 C. V was pared by 0 bases and J by 0 bases, with 9 bases between. This CDR3 is built from 15 residues. Looked up from germline, CDR1 is DFQATT and CDR2 is SNEGSKA (reference sequence). Sequencing was performed on PBMCs. This TCR was sampled from a man aged 25-45 years with multiple sclerosis. The rearrangement links TRBV20-1 to TRBJ2-4; no clear D gene. Here the CDR3 DNA reads TGCAGTGCTAGAGAGTCACTCCTAGCCAAAAACATTCAGTACTTC. Protein sequence: CSARESLLAKNIQYF.